Below, 21 T cell receptor beta chains from the same sample are listed, as sequenced in a study of T-cell memory formation after mild COVID-19. TCRdb ran MiXCR on the 5' RACE reads and lists one entry per CDR3 protein. The sample consists of some 40,000 distinct CDR3 sequences, roughly 6.1% of them appearing once. The sequenced sample consisted of PBMCs or a T cell subset sorted from them (not recorded which). The receptor set was obtained from an adult who had mild COVID-19 (a few samples of this study predate the infection). Cell type and time point are not known.

The chain uses TRBV5-6 and TRBJ1-6; 7 nucleotides agree with TRBD1. This CDR3 region has 16 residues. Trimming removed 0 bases from V and 2 bases from J; junction bases left unmatched: 2. Germline V lookup: CDR1 SGHDT, CDR2 YYEEEE. In DNA, the CDR3 is TGTGCCAGCAGCTTGGAGGGGGCACCCTATAATTCACCCCTCCACTTT. Amino acid sequence: CASSLEGAPYNSPLHF.

Ten or more counts support this clonotype. This rearrangement joins TRBV5-1 to TRBJ2-7; no definite D call. The CDR3 runs to 13 residues. V was clipped by 1 base and J by 6 bases, with 11 bases between them. Per germline, CDR1 SGHRS and CDR2 YFSETQ. The CDR3 nucleotides read TGCGCCAGCAGCTTGAACCATTTTCGCGAGCAGTACTTC. This codes for CASSLNHFREQYF. The full variable domain, with the rest looked up from reference TRBV5-1 and TRBJ2-7, is KAGVTQTPRYLIKTRGQQVTLSCSPISGHRSVSWYQQTPGQGLQFLFEYFSETQRNKGNFPGRFSGRQFSNSRSEMNVSTLELGDSALYLCASSLNHFREQYFGPGTRLTVT.

The chain combines TRBV3-1 with TRBJ2-2; D possibly uses TRBD1 or TRBD2 (5 bases each). Trimming shortened V by 4 bases and J by 8 bases, and 8 bases separated the two germline ends. CDR3 size: 12 residues. Per the germline V gene, CDR1 is LGHDT and CDR2 is YNNKEL (reference sequence). CDR3 bases: TGTGCCAGCAGCCCCGGGACGGGGGAGCTGTTTTTT. This translates into CASSPGTGELFF.

This chain uses TRBV19 with TRBJ2-2, with 15 bases matching TRBD2. The CDR3 covers 18 residues. CDR1 and CDR2 (germline): LNHDA, SQIVND (reference sequence). V was clipped by 4 bases and J by 2 bases; unmatched bases: 5. The CDR3 sequence is CASSRGTSGRLNTGELFF. CDR3 sequence (DNA): TGTGCCAGTAGTAGAGGGACTAGCGGGAGGTTAAACACCGGGGAGCTGTTTTTT.

This clonotype was counted ten times or more. V and J are TRBV7-2 and TRBJ2-1, with D perhaps TRBD2 (5 bases). Germline V CDR1 and CDR2: SGHTA, FQGNSA. V lost 4 bases and J 0 bases, leaving 25 bases between the germline ends. This CDR3 contains 20 residues. In DNA, the CDR3 is TGTGCCAGCAGCTCCCCCGGGATCCACAGAGCGGCGAGCTCCTACAATGAGCAGTTCTTC. Its protein is CASSSPGIHRAASSYNEQFF.

For this clonotype: The conserved final phenylalanine or tryptophan is absent from the CDR3, which likely points to a read error. J is TRBJ1-1 and V is TRBV20-1; D is unclear. The CDR3 is 13 amino acids. Germline CDR1 reads DFQATT; CDR2 reads SNEGSKA (reference sequence). V was cut by 3 bases and J by 1 base, with 9 bases left in between. The CDR3 sequence: CSARSKGNTEAFL. CDR3 nucleotides: TGCAGTGCTAGGTCGAAGGGGAACACTGAAGCTTTCCTT.

There are a few counts of this clonotype. The CDR3 nucleotides read TGCAGTGCCGCCAGGGGGGATCACAATGAGCAGTTCTTC. The encoded protein is CSAARGDHNEQFF. V gene TRBV20-1 combines with J gene TRBJ2-1, with D possibly TRBD1 on 7 matching bases. Germline loops: CDR1 DFQATT, CDR2 SNEGSKA (reference sequence). Trimming removed 6 bases from V and 5 bases from J, with 14 bases in between. The CDR3 totals 13 residues.

This CDR3 is CASSVQENYGYTF. The CDR3 DNA reads TGTGCCAGCTCGGTACAGGAGAACTATGGCTACACCTTC. The rearrangement links TRBV18 to TRBJ1-2, with D perhaps TRBD1 (5 bases). V shed 6 bases and J shed 2 bases, with 10 bases lying between them. Per germline, CDR1 KGHSH and CDR2 LQKENI. The CDR3 has 13 residues.

As for this clonotype: Sequence at one end of the junction differs from germline and may be a read error. This chain connects TRBV6-5 to TRBJ2-7, with D maybe TRBD2 (6 bases). The V gene's germline CDR1 is MNHEY and CDR2 SVGAGI. The CDR3 consists of 14 residues. In DNA, the CDR3 is TGTGCCAGCTGCCCTCGGGAGCCCTCCTCCGAGCAGTACTTC. Protein product: CASCPREPSSEQYF.

The genes are TRBV6-2 or TRBV6-3 and TRBJ1-4, with D perhaps TRBD1 (5 bases). Germline V gene lookup returns CDR1 MNHEY and CDR2 SVGEGT. The V and J ends lost 5 bases and 8 bases respectively, with 12 bases between them. This CDR3 spans 13 amino acids. The CDR3 loop reads CASSMTVWEKLFF. CDR3 nucleotide sequence: TGTGCCAGCAGTATGACAGTCTGGGAAAAACTGTTTTTT.

In this sample, this clonotype turned up many times. The junction differs from germline at one of its ends, possibly a read error. CDR3 nucleotide sequence: TGTGCCAGCAGCCCAAGATCCGGGCCGTTGATCTTC. Its protein product is CASSPRSGPLIF. The chain uses TRBV11-3 and TRBJ2-1; D gene ambiguous. The V gene's germline CDR1 is SGHNT and CDR2 YENEEA. The CDR3 is made up of 12 amino acids.

This clonotype occurred many times. This chain connects TRBV18 to TRBJ2-3; D is perhaps TRBD1 (6 bases). Trimming left V 6 bases short and J 0 bases short, with 10 bases between. Germline V gene lookup returns CDR1 KGHSH and CDR2 LQKENI. The CDR3 extends over 14 amino acids. As DNA, the CDR3 is TGTGCCAGCTCTCCTGACAGGAGCACAGATACGCAGTATTTT. Translated: CASSPDRSTDTQYF.

This clonotype was found a few times. This sequence joins TRBV7-9 and TRBJ1-4; perhaps TRBD1 as D (5 bases). Looked up from germline, CDR1 is SEHNR and CDR2 is FQNEAQ (reference sequence). Deletions cut 4 bases from V and 0 bases from J, with 12 bases between. The CDR3 is 16 residues long. Here the CDR3 DNA reads TGTGCCAGCAGCTCCGGGGCACCGGCAACTAATGAAAAACTGTTTTTT. Protein: CASSSGAPATNEKLFF. Full variable domain (remainder filled in from reference TRBV7-9 and TRBJ1-4): DTGVSQNPRHKITKRGQNVTFRCDPISEHNRLYWYRQTLGQGPEFLTYFQNEAQLEKSRLLSDRFSAERPKGSFSTLEIQRTEQGDSAMYLCASSSGAPATNEKLFFGSGTQLSVL.

This clonotype was observed many times. The chain employs TRBV6-4 and TRBJ2-1, with D hard to call. Germline CDR1 is MRHNA and CDR2 is SNTAGT. V lost 3 bases, J lost 0 bases, and 12 bases lay in between. The CDR3 runs 16 residues. DNA for the CDR3: TGTGCCAGCAGTGAATATTACGTTAGCTCCTACAATGAGCAGTTCTTC. Translated, it gives CASSEYYVSSYNEQFF.

The rearrangement uses TRBV6-2 or TRBV6-3 and TRBJ2-7, with a weak D call TRBD1 (6 bases). V dropped 6 bases and J dropped 5 bases, with 17 bases sitting between them. Germline CDR1 MNHEY, CDR2 SVGEGT. The CDR3 covers 14 residues. The CDR3 region is CASSNRDLWDEQYF. The CDR3 DNA is TGTGCCAGCAGCAACAGGGATTTATGGGACGAGCAGTACTTC.

V usage is TRBV9 and J usage is TRBJ1-6, with D perhaps TRBD1 (5 bases). Trimming removed 3 bases from V and 10 bases from J, with 20 bases in between. This CDR3 has 16 amino acids. Germline V gene sequence: CDR1 SGDLS, CDR2 YYNGEE. In DNA form, the CDR3 reads TGTGCCAGCAGCGGGGGGGGGACGGTCGTATCCTCACCCCTCCACTTT. Translated: CASSGGGTVVSSPLHF.

The chain joins TRBV7-8 to TRBJ1-5; TRBD1 matches 8 bases. The CDR3 has 17 residues. The ends lost 5 bases at V and 0 bases at J; junction bases unmatched: 9. The germline CDR1 and CDR2 sequences are SGHVS and FQNEAQ. CDR3 nucleotide sequence: TGTGCCAGCAGCACGGACAGGGCAGAGTATAGCAATCAGCCCCAGCATTTT. This encodes CASSTDRAEYSNQPQHF.

This clonotype was counted at least ten times. This chain joins TRBV9 and TRBJ2-5; TRBD1 is a possible D gene (6 bases). Between the trimmed V and J ends, which lost 4 bases and 4 bases, there was a span of 17 bases. This CDR3 comprises 15 residues. Per germline, CDR1 SGDLS and CDR2 YYNGEE. This CDR3 reads CASSSPRGAGETQYF. CDR3 DNA sequence: TGTGCCAGCAGCTCCCCCAGGGGTGCGGGAGAGACCCAGTACTTC.

Ten or more counts support this clonotype. V is TRBV5-1 and J is TRBJ2-3, with D perhaps matching TRBD2 (5 bases). The CDR3 is 13 residues long. Trimming pared 3 bases from V and 5 bases from J, leaving 10 bases between. Germline CDR1 is SGHRS and CDR2 is YFSETQ. CDR3 coding DNA: TGCGCCAGCAGCTCCTCGGAGGTAGATACGCAGTATTTT. Translating it yields CASSSSEVDTQYF.

This clonotype was counted ten times or more. The chain carries TRBV7-2 and TRBJ2-1; D is ambiguous. The length of the CDR3 is 13 residues. Germline V gene data show CDR1 as SGHTA and CDR2 as FQGNSA. V was clipped by 2 bases and J by 10 bases, with 12 bases between them. The CDR3 spells CASSLSRVEEQFF. CDR3 coding DNA: TGTGCCAGCAGCTTATCCCGGGTTGAGGAGCAGTTCTTC.

This clonotype appeared many times. The V gene is TRBV7-2, the J gene TRBJ2-5, with a possible D match to TRBD2 (5 bases). The CDR3 covers 15 residues. The ends were cut back, 5 bases at V and 2 bases at J, with 15 bases in the middle. The V gene's germline CDR1 is SGHTA and CDR2 FQGNSA. In nucleotides, the CDR3 is TGTGCCAGCAGCGGGCGGCTAGCCATTCAAGAGACCCAGTACTTC. Encoded protein: CASSGRLAIQETQYF.